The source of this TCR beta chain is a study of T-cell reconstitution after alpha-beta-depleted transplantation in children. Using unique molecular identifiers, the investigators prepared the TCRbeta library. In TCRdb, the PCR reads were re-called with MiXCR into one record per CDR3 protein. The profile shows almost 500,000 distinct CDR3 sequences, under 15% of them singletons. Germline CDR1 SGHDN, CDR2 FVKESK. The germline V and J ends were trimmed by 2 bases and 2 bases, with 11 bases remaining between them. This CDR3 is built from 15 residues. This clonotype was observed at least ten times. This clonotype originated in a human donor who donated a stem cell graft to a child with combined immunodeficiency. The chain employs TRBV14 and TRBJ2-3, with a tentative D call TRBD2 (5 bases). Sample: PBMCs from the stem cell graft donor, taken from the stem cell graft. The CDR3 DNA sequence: TGTGCCAGCAGCCAACCCAGCGGATCCACAGATACGCAGTATTTT. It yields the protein CASSQPSGSTDTQYF.